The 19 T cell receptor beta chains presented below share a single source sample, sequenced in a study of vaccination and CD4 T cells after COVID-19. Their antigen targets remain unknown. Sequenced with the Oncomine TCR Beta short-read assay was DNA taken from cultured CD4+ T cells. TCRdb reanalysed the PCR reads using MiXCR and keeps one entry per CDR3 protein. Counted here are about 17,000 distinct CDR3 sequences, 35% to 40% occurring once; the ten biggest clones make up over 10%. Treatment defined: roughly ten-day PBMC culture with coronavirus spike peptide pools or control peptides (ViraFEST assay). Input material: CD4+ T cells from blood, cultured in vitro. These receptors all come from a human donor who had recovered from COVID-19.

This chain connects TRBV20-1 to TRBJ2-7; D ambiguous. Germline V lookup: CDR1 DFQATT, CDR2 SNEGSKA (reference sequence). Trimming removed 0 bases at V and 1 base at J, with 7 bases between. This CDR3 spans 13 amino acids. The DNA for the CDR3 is TGCAGTGCTAGAGATGGCGGATCCTACGAGCAGTACTTC. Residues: CSARDGGSYEQYF.

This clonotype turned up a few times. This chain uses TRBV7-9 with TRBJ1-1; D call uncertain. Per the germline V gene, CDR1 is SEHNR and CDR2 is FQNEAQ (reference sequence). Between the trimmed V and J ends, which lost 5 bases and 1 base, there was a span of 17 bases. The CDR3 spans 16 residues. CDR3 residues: CASSNPATSGNTEAFF. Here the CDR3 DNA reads TGTGCCAGCAGCAATCCGGCCACCTCGGGGAACACTGAAGCTTTCTTT.

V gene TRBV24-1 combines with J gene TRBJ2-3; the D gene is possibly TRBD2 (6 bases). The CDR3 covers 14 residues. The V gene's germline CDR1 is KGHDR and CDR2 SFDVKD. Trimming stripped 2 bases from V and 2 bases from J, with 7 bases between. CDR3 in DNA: TGTGCCACCAGTGATTGGAGGGCCACAGATACGCAGTATTTT. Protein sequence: CATSDWRATDTQYF.

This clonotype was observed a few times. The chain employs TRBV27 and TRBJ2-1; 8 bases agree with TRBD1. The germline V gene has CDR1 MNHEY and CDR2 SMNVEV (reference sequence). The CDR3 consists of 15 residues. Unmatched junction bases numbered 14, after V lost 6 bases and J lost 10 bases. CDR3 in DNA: TGTGCCAGCAGCCGATCGGACCAGGGGGCTGGGGAGCAGTTCTTC. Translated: CASSRSDQGAGEQFF.

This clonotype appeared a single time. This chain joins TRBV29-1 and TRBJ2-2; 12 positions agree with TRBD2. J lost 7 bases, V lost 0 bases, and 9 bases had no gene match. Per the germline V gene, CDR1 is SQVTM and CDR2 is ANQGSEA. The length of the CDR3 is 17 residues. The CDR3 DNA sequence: TGCAGCGTTGAAGATCGACTAGCGGGAGTCATGAGCGGGGAGCTGTTTTTT. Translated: CSVEDRLAGVMSGELFF.

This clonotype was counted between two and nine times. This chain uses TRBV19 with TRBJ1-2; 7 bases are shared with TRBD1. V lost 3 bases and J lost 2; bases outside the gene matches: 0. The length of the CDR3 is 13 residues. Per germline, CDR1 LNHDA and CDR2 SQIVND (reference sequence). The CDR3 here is CASSMDRNYGYTF. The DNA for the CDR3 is TGTGCCAGTAGTATGGACAGGAACTATGGCTACACCTTC.

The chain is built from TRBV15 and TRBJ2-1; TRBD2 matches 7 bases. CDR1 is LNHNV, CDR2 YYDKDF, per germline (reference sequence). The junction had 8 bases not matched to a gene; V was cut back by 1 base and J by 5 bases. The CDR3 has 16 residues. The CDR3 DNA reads TGTGCCACCAGCAGAGTCAGTTCGGCGGGAGACAATGAGCAGTTCTTC. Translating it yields CATSRVSSAGDNEQFF.

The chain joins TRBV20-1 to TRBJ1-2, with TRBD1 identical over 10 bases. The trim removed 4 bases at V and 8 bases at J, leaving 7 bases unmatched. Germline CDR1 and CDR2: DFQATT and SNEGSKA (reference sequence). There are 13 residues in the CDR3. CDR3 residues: CSATRQGAGGYTF. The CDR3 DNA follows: TGCAGTGCTACCCGACAGGGGGCTGGCGGCTACACCTTC.

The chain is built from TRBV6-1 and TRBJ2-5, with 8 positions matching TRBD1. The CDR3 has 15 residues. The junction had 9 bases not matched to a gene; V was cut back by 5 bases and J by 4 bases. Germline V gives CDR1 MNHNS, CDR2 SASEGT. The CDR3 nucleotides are TGTGCCAGCAGTCCGGGGGCAGGGGGCATAGAGACCCAGTACTTC. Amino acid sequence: CASSPGAGGIETQYF.

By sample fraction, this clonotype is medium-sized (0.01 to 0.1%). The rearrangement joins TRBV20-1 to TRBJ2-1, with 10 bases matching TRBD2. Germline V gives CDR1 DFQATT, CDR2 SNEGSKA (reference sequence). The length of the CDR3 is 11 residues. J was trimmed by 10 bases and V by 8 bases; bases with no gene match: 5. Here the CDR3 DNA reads TGCAGTCTTGATAGCGGGAGGGAGCAGTTCTTC. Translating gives CSLDSGREQFF.

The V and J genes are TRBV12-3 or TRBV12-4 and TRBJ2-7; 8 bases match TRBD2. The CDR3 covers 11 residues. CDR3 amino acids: CASGLAYEQYF. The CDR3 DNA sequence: TGTGCTTCGGGACTAGCCTACGAGCAGTACTTC.

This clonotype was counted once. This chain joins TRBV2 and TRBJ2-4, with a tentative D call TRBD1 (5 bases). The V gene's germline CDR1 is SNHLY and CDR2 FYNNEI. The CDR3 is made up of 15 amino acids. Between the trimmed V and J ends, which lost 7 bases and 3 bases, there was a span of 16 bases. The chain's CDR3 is CASTAGQGNKNIQYF. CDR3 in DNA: TGTGCCAGCACGGCTGGGCAGGGCAACAAAAACATTCAGTACTTC.

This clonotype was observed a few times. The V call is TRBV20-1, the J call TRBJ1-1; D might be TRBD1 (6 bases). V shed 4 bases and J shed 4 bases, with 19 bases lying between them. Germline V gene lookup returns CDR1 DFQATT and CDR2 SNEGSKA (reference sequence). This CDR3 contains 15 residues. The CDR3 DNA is TGCAGTGCTAACCCTTCAGGGGTGGGGGGCACTGAAGCTTTCTTT. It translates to CSANPSGVGGTEAFF.

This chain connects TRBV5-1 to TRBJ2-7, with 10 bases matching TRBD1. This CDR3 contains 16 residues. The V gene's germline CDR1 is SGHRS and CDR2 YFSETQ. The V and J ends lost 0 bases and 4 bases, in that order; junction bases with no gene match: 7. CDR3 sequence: CASSLAPGQGSYEQYF. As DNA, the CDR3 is TGCGCCAGCAGCTTGGCCCCGGGACAGGGGTCATACGAGCAGTACTTC.

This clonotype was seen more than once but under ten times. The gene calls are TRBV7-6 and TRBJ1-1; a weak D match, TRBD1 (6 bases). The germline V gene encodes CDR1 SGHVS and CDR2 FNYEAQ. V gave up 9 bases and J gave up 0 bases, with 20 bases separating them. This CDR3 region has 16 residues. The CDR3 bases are TGTGCCAGTACTATGGGGGGCATGTCGATGAACACTGAAGCTTTCTTT. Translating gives CASTMGGMSMNTEAFF. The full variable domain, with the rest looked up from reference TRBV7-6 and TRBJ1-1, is GAGVSQSPRYKVTKRGQDVALRCDPISGHVSLYWYRQALGQGPEFLTYFNYEAQQDKSGLPNDRFSAERPEGSISTLTIQRTEQRDSAMYRCASTMGGMSMNTEAFFGQGTRLTVV.

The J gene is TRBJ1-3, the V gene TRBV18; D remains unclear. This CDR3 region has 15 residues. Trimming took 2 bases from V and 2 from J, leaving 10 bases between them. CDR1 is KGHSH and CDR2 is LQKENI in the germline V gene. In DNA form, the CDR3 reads TGTGCCAGCTCACCAGGGCTGGGAGCTGGAAACACCATATATTTT. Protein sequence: CASSPGLGAGNTIYF.

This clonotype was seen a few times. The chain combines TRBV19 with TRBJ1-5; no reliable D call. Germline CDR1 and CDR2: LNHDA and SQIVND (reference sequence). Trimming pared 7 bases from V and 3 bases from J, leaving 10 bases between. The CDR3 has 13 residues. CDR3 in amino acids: CASNWKPNQPQHF. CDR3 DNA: TGTGCCAGTAATTGGAAGCCCAATCAGCCCCAGCATTTT. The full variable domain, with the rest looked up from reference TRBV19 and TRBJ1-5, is DGGITQSPKYLFRKEGQNVTLSCEQNLNHDAMYWYRQDPGQGLRLIYYSQIVNDFQKGDIAEGYSVSREKKESFPLTVTSAQKNPTAFYLCASNWKPNQPQHFGDGTRLSIL.

CDR3 nucleotides: TGTGCCACCAGCAGAGATTTCCTAGCGGGAGTTGGCGGGGAGCTGTTTTTT. Translation: CATSRDFLAGVGGELFF. The genes are TRBV15 and TRBJ2-2; 10 bases line up with TRBD2. J lost 7 bases, V lost 0 bases, and 8 bases had no gene match. The CDR3 length is 17 residues. Germline loops: CDR1 LNHNV, CDR2 YYDKDF (reference sequence). Drawing the rest from reference TRBV15 and TRBJ2-2, the complete variable domain is DAMVIQNPRYQVTQFGKPVTLSCSQTLNHNVMYWYQQKSSQAPKLLFHYYDKDFNNEADTPDNFQSRRPNTSFCFLDIRSPGLGDTAMYLCATSRDFLAGVGGELFFGEGSRLTVL.

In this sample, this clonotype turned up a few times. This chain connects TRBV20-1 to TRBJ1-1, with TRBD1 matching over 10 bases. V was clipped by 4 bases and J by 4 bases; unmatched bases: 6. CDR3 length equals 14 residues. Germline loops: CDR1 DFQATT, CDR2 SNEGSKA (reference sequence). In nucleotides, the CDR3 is TGCAGTGCTAAGGAGACAGGGGGCCGCACTGAAGCTTTCTTT. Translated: CSAKETGGRTEAFF.